This paragraph reports one TCR beta chain. Its antigen is not known. These data originate in a study of T cell repertoires in cytomegalovirus infection. Across the whole study: Shared public TCR beta signatures pointed to both CMV infection and a matching HLA type. Study observations and caveats: Public TCR beta family frequency separated CMV-and-HLA carriers, including in an independent cohort. HLA-C-restricted CMV clonotypes gave the most frequent clonotype in two of eight donors.

TCRdb re-called the reads through MiXCR, storing one row per CDR3 protein. The sample includes approximately 590,000 distinct CDR3 sequences, 40% seen only once; the top ten take more than 40%. This sequence was found in a human donor in good health (CMV status not recorded). Some clones in this sample may be carry-over from other donors' samples. The specimen comprised cultured PBMCs, sampled from culture after CMV antigen stimulation.

The CDR3 nucleotides read TGCGCCAGCAGCCAAGAAGGAGGCCTCCGTAATTCACCCCTCCACTTT. It translates to CASSQEGGLRNSPLHF. This chain links TRBV4-3 with TRBJ1-6; no clear D gene. CDR3 length: 16 residues. CDR1 and CDR2 from the germline V gene are LGHNA and YSLEER. Trimming shortened V by 0 bases and J by 6 bases, and 12 bases separated the two germline ends.